This T cell receptor (beta chain) stems from a study of PD-1 blockade in classical Hodgkin lymphoma. Assay used: immunoSEQ multiplex PCR; TCRdb lists only in-frame clones, some missing. Altogether about 97,000 clones are present, roughly 84% being singletons, with the ten largest covering 12%. In the case of this clone: Its matching antigen is unknown.

Broader study findings: In CD4+ cells, TCR diversity went up significantly by C4D1, but in CD8+ cells it did not.

Each of the patients experienced relapse following autologous stem cell transplantation, and their brentuximab vedotin exposure differed. CDR1 is SGHNT, CDR2 YYREEE, per germline (reference sequence). This CDR3 is 18 amino acids long. Trimming cost V 0 bases and J 7 bases; bases outside gene matches: 10. The sequence was collected from a human donor with classical Hodgkin lymphoma. The genes are TRBV5-4 and TRBJ2-1; 13 bases line up with TRBD2. Specimen: peripheral blood mononuclear cells (PBMCs), collected at baseline. Here the CDR3 reads CASSLGAPRTSGGNEQFF. In nucleotides, the CDR3 is TGTGCCAGCAGCTTGGGCGCACCGCGGACTAGCGGGGGTAATGAGCAGTTCTTC.